Each of the 32 T cell receptor beta chains below was sequenced from the same sample in a study of molecular identifiers for immune sequencing clone quantification. TCRdb processed the PCR reads anew with MiXCR; each CDR3 protein has one entry. The sample lists about 320,000 distinct CDR3 sequences, 20% to 25% seen once, with 0.75% to 0.85% in the top ten. Material for sequencing was naive CD8+ T cells from blood, with Jurkat cell RNA spiked in. Subset specified: FACS-sorted CD8+CD4-CCR7+CD45RA+ naive T cells. Receptors were obtained from a human donor in good health. Some libraries in this study had Jurkat cell RNA spiked in.

In its sample, this clonotype was seen many times. This chain uses TRBV27 with TRBJ2-1, with 7 bases aligning to TRBD2. Germline CDR1 MNHEY, CDR2 SMNVEV (reference sequence). The J segment lost 6 bases and the V segment lost 2 bases, leaving 4 bases of the junction unmatched. The CDR3 sequence is 14 residues long. The CDR3 DNA sequence: TGTGCCAGCAGTTTAGCTAGCGGTCCCAATGAGCAGTTCTTC. Its translation: CASSLASGPNEQFF.

This clonotype was counted at least ten times. The chain combines TRBV5-8 with TRBJ2-4; D may match TRBD1 or TRBD2 (5 bases each). This CDR3 contains 13 residues. The ends were cut back, 10 bases at V and 5 bases at J, with 16 bases in the middle. The V gene's germline CDR1 is SGHTS and CDR2 YDEGEE. Here the CDR3 DNA reads TGTGCCGCCAGTTCGAGGGGCCAAAACATTCAGTACTTC. Its translation is CAASSRGQNIQYF.

This clonotype came up many times. The rearrangement links TRBV6-2 or TRBV6-3 to TRBJ1-5; D unresolved. Germline values: CDR1 MNHEY, CDR2 SVGEGT. V dropped 4 bases and J dropped 5 bases, with 9 bases sitting between them. The CDR3 extends over 13 amino acids. CDR3 in DNA: TGTGCCAGCAGTTCTTATATGGATCAGCCCCAGCATTTT. Translating gives CASSSYMDQPQHF.

The chain links TRBV6-5 to TRBJ2-1; 8 bases are a match to TRBD2. This CDR3 spans 14 amino acids. V shed 7 bases and J 4 bases; nucleotides not matched to a gene: 6. Germline assignment: CDR1 MNHEY and CDR2 SVGAGI. The CDR3 loop reads CASTPGGAYNEQFF. Here the CDR3 DNA reads TGTGCCAGCACCCCGGGGGGGGCATACAATGAGCAGTTCTTC.

This clonotype came up many times. The genes are TRBV20-1 and TRBJ2-2; D is undetermined. This CDR3 region has 16 residues. V shed 0 bases and J shed 0 bases, with 11 bases lying between them. Per germline, CDR1 DFQATT and CDR2 SNEGSKA (reference sequence). CDR3 nucleotide sequence: TGCAGTGCTAGAGATGAGAATGACGCGAACACCGGGGAGCTGTTTTTT. Translating gives CSARDENDANTGELFF.

Remarks on this clonotype: The junction departs from germline at one end; a sequencing error may be responsible. The rearrangement uses TRBV27 and TRBJ2-7, with D possibly being TRBD2 (5 bases). This CDR3 is built from 15 residues. Germline lookup yields CDR1 MNHEY and CDR2 SMNVEV (reference sequence). The DNA of the CDR3 is TGTGTCAGCAGTTCCTTACTAGTGTCTAAGTACGAGCAGTACTTC. Its protein product is CVSSSLLVSKYEQYF.

The sample holds many counts of this clonotype. CDR3 coding DNA: TGCGCCAGCGCATTAGATAGCTACACTGAAGCTTTCTTT. Encoded protein: CASALDSYTEAFF. The rearrangement links TRBV5-1 to TRBJ1-1; D is uncertain. V lost 7 bases, J lost 3 bases, and 13 bases lay in between. Germline V gene lookup returns CDR1 SGHRS and CDR2 YFSETQ. This CDR3 has 13 amino acids.

On this clonotype: A read error may be the cause here, since a much bigger clone is one base away. The chain employs TRBV7-9 and TRBJ2-6, with D tentatively TRBD1 (5 bases). Germline lookup yields CDR1 SEHNR and CDR2 FQNEAQ (reference sequence). The CDR3 contains 16 residues. The CDR3 DNA reads TGTGCCAGCAGCTTAGGGGGCAGCTCTGGGGCCAACGCCCTGACTTTC. It is translated as CASSLGGSSGANALTF.

This clonotype was found many times. The V gene is TRBV7-3, the J gene TRBJ2-7; D not resolved. The CDR3 has 13 residues. CDR1 is SGHTA and CDR2 is FQGTGA in the germline V gene. V was cut by 5 bases and J by 1 base, with 9 bases left in between. CDR3 sequence (DNA): TGTGCCAGCAGCGAAGGGTATTCCTACGAGCAGTACTTC. Translated, it gives CASSEGYSYEQYF. Together with reference TRBV7-3 and TRBJ2-7, the CDR3 gives the full variable domain: GAGVSQTPSNKVTEKGKYVELRCDPISGHTALYWYRQSLGQGPEFLIYFQGTGAADDSGLPNDRFFAVRPEGSVSTLKIQRTERGDSAVYLCASSEGYSYEQYFGPGTRLTVT.

The CDR3 loop reads CASSFGPRALYEQYF. DNA of the CDR3: TGTGCCAGCAGTTTCGGACCGCGTGCCCTCTACGAGCAGTACTTC. V is TRBV12-3 or TRBV12-4 and J is TRBJ2-7; D is ambiguous. This CDR3 is built from 15 residues. Trimming took off 3 bases at V and 3 bases at J, with 15 bases between the two ends.

This clonotype was recorded many times. CDR3 sequence: CASSQTPGSTDTQYF. In nucleotides, the CDR3 is TGCGCCAGCAGCCAGACGCCGGGGAGCACAGATACGCAGTATTTT. The chain is built from TRBV4-3 and TRBJ2-3; weak D call: TRBD2 (5 bases). This CDR3 region has 15 residues. Trimming left V 3 bases short and J 0 bases short, with 10 bases between. Per germline, CDR1 LGHNA and CDR2 YSLEER.

Only a few counts were recorded for this clonotype. Compared with germline, one end of the junction differs, possibly owing to a read error. This chain uses TRBV7-9 with TRBJ1-1; D perhaps matches TRBD1 (5 bases). The CDR3 contains 12 residues. Germline CDR1 is SEHNR and CDR2 is FQNEAQ (reference sequence). The CDR3 nucleotides read TGTGCCAGCAGCCCACCGGGGCCTGAAACTTTCTTT. This translates into CASSPPGPETFF.

Comment on this clonotype: A much larger clonotype is one base distant, so this may be a read error. This sequence joins TRBV4-1 and TRBJ1-5; the D is unclear. The CDR3 spans 15 residues. Germline loops: CDR1 MGHRA, CDR2 YSYEKL. V was clipped by 4 bases and J by 2 bases, with 12 bases between them. CDR3 loop: CASSPETPGNQPQHF. The DNA for the CDR3 is TGCGCCAGCAGCCCAGAGACACCTGGCAATCAGCCCCAGCATTTT.

This clonotype was recorded at least ten times. DNA for the CDR3: TGTGCCAGCAGCTTAGTCCCCGTTTTTGGGAAACAAGAGACCCAGTACTTC. Amino acids: CASSLVPVFGKQETQYF. The V and J genes are TRBV7-2 and TRBJ2-5; D gene unclear. The CDR3 consists of 17 residues. Trimming stripped 1 base from V and 2 bases from J, with 17 bases between. Germline CDR1 reads SGHTA; CDR2 reads FQGNSA.

This clonotype was counted only a few times. The V gene is TRBV10-3, the J gene TRBJ1-3; D gene unclear. The CDR3 consists of 13 residues. Trimming left V 0 bases short and J 4 bases short, with 4 bases between. Germline V gene lookup returns CDR1 ENHRY and CDR2 SYGVKD. The CDR3 region has the DNA TGTGCCATCAGTGAGTCTCTGGGAAACACCATATATTTT. Its translation is CAISESLGNTIYF.

The sample holds many counts of this clonotype. The chain uses TRBV12-5 and TRBJ2-3; 9 nucleotides match TRBD2. The V and J ends lost 0 bases and 5 bases, in that order; junction bases with no gene match: 6. The germline gives CDR1 LGHNT, CDR2 FRNRAP. The CDR3 runs 16 residues. The CDR3: CASGLVAGGLLDTQYF. The CDR3 nucleotides read TGTGCTAGTGGTTTGGTAGCGGGGGGCCTTTTAGATACGCAGTATTTT.

The rearrangement links TRBV7-9 to TRBJ2-2; 8 bases fit TRBD1. J was trimmed by 4 bases and V by 3 bases; bases with no gene match: 7. Germline-derived CDR1 and CDR2 are SEHNR and FQNEAQ (reference sequence). CDR3 length: 16 amino acids. CDR3 sequence (DNA): TGTGCCAGCAGCTTGGGCCAGGGGGCGGCCACCGGGGAGCTGTTTTTT. Translating it yields CASSLGQGAATGELFF.

This clonotype was seen ten or more times. The chain uses TRBV23-1 and TRBJ2-5, with 9 bases fitting TRBD2. TRBV23-1 counts as an open reading frame of uncertain function. Trimming at V came to 0 bases and at J to 4 bases, leaving 3 bases not matched to a gene. This CDR3 comprises 15 residues. CDR3 nucleotides: TGCGCCAGCAGTCAATCTAGCGGGGGAGCAGAGACCCAGTACTTC. As protein: CASSQSSGGAETQYF.

This clonotype was observed a few times. The rearrangement joins TRBV7-9 to TRBJ2-7, with D hard to call. This CDR3 is built from 15 residues. The ends were cut back, 4 bases at V and 3 bases at J, with 16 bases in the middle. Germline values: CDR1 SEHNR, CDR2 FQNEAQ (reference sequence). CDR3 protein: CASSSERPHDYEQYF. The CDR3 DNA reads TGTGCCAGCAGCTCGGAGAGACCTCACGACTACGAGCAGTACTTC. Full variable domain (missing parts from reference TRBV7-9 and TRBJ2-7): DTGVSQNPRHKITKRGQNVTFRCDPISEHNRLYWYRQTLGQGPEFLTYFQNEAQLEKSRLLSDRFSAERPKGSFSTLEIQRTEQGDSAMYLCASSSERPHDYEQYFGPGTRLTVT.

In its sample, this clonotype was seen many times. V gene TRBV4-1 combines with J gene TRBJ1-5, with D perhaps TRBD1 (5 bases). CDR3 length: 14 residues. Trimming cost V 4 bases and J 5 bases, with 12 bases left between them. Germline V gene lookup returns CDR1 MGHRA and CDR2 YSYEKL. CDR3 in amino acids: CASSPQAGHQPQHF. CDR3 nucleotide sequence: TGCGCCAGCAGCCCACAAGCGGGGCATCAGCCCCAGCATTTT.

This clonotype was seen repeatedly, ten times or more. V and J are TRBV6-5 and TRBJ2-7; D tentatively reads TRBD1 or TRBD2 (6 bases each). V lost 5 bases and J 3 bases, leaving 14 bases between the germline ends. Germline V gene data show CDR1 as MNHEY and CDR2 as SVGAGI. The CDR3 is made up of 14 amino acids. The CDR3 loop reads CASSPGGTIYEQYF. CDR3 nucleotide sequence: TGTGCCAGCAGTCCGGGCGGGACAATCTACGAGCAGTACTTC.

The chain recombines TRBV2 with TRBJ1-4, with TRBD1 identical over 7 bases. Germline loops: CDR1 SNHLY, CDR2 FYNNEI. V dropped 6 bases and J dropped 8; count of bases not matched to a gene: 12. This CDR3 spans 15 amino acids. The CDR3 sequence is CASRGPTGLGEKLFF. CDR3 nucleotides: TGTGCCAGCAGAGGACCGACAGGGTTGGGAGAAAAACTGTTTTTT.

This clonotype appeared many times. V is TRBV5-4 and J is TRBJ1-5; the match to TRBD1 covers 7 bases. The CDR3 totals 14 residues. Trimming at V came to 2 bases and at J to 2 bases, leaving 1 base not matched to a gene. Germline V gene sequence: CDR1 SGHNT, CDR2 YYREEE (reference sequence). Here the CDR3 reads CASSFRGGNQPQHF. The CDR3 bases are TGTGCCAGCAGCTTCAGGGGGGGCAATCAGCCCCAGCATTTT.

DNA for the CDR3: TGTGCCAGCAGTTGGGCAGGGAGCTCCTACGAGCAGTACTTC. This sequence encodes CASSWAGSSYEQYF. The chain couples TRBV27 to TRBJ2-7, with D perhaps being TRBD1 or TRBD2 (5 bases each). Looked up from germline, CDR1 is MNHEY and CDR2 is SMNVEV (reference sequence). This CDR3 is built from 14 residues. V lost 4 bases, J lost 0 bases, and 10 bases lay in between.

Comments on this clonotype: Possible read error: a much larger clone is one base away. This sequence joins TRBV27 and TRBJ1-4; TRBD1 matches 7 bases. From germline, CDR1 is MNHEY and CDR2 SMNVEV (reference sequence). The CDR3 loop spans 16 amino acids. CDR3 loop: CASSLSGQTTDEKLFF. The CDR3 nucleotides are TGTGCCAGCAGTTTATCGGGACAGACAACTGATGAAAAACTGTTTTTT. Combining the CDR3 with reference TRBV27 and TRBJ1-4 gives the whole variable domain EAQVTQNPRYLITVTGKKLTVTCSQNMNHEYMSWYRQDPGLGLRQIYYSMNVEVTDKGDVPEGYKVSRKEKRNFPLILESPSPNQTSLYFCASSLSGQTTDEKLFFGSGTQLSVL.

This clonotype has ten or more counts. The chain combines TRBV5-5 with TRBJ2-3, with 9 bases matching TRBD2. CDR1 and CDR2 from the germline V gene are SGHKS and YYEKEE (reference sequence). Trimming at V came to 0 bases and at J to 4 bases, leaving 3 bases not matched to a gene. The length of the CDR3 is 15 residues. The CDR3 loop reads CASSLEAGGPDTQYF. Here the CDR3 DNA reads TGTGCCAGCAGCTTGGAAGCGGGAGGCCCAGATACGCAGTATTTT.

The rearrangement joins TRBV10-3 to TRBJ2-1, with D perhaps matching TRBD1 or TRBD2 (5 bases each). Germline loops: CDR1 ENHRY, CDR2 SYGVKD. The V end was cut by 4 bases, the J end by 8 bases, with 12 bases between. The CDR3 has 13 residues. The CDR3 nucleotides read TGTGCCATCAGTGGAGGGACGATCCATGAGCAGTTCTTC. It specifies CAISGGTIHEQFF.

This clonotype was recorded at least ten times. V and J are TRBV7-9 and TRBJ2-7, with D perhaps TRBD1 (6 bases). Trimming took off 1 base at V and 4 bases at J, with 20 bases between the two ends. The germline gives CDR1 SEHNR, CDR2 FQNEAQ (reference sequence). This CDR3 has 17 residues. CDR3: CASSLDFKAGAVYEQYF. In DNA form, the CDR3 reads TGTGCCAGCAGCTTAGACTTTAAGGCAGGGGCGGTATACGAGCAGTACTTC.

For this clonotype: A much bigger clone sits one base away, suggesting this may be a read error. Given the absence of the conserved phenylalanine or tryptophan at the CDR3 end, a read error is likely. V gene TRBV5-3 combines with J gene TRBJ2-7; 12 nucleotides agree with TRBD1. TRBV5-3 is recorded as an ORF, its role being uncertain. The CDR3 contains 14 residues. Here the CDR3 DNA reads TGTGCCAGCAGCTCGGGGACAGGGGGCGACGAGCAGTACTCC. Translating gives CASSSGTGGDEQYS.

The table lists this clonotype with many counts. The rearrangement uses TRBV6-5 and TRBJ2-7; D may be TRBD2 (5 bases). CDR1 is MNHEY and CDR2 is SVGAGI in the germline V gene. V was cut by 0 bases and J by 3 bases, with 12 bases left in between. The CDR3 loop spans 15 amino acids. CDR3 bases: TGTGCCAGCAGTTACTCGACACCGGGGTTCTACGAGCAGTACTTC. Amino acids: CASSYSTPGFYEQYF.

This clonotype was seen ten or more times. The chain combines TRBV24-1 with TRBJ2-5; D gene unclear. The CDR3 spans 13 residues. The germline CDR1 and CDR2 sequences are KGHDR and SFDVKD. V was shortened by 4 bases and J by 3 bases, with 8 bases between the two germline ends. CDR3: CATSDRMKETQYF. CDR3 DNA: TGTGCCACCAGTGACCGGATGAAAGAGACCCAGTACTTC.

Points on this clonotype: A much larger clone sits a single nucleotide away, making a read error possible. The rearrangement uses TRBV12-3 or TRBV12-4 and TRBJ1-6; a weak D match, TRBD1 (5 bases). This CDR3 is built from 13 residues. The chain's CDR3 is CVSSFRENSPLHF. For the CDR3, the DNA is TGTGTCAGCAGTTTCAGGGAAAATTCACCCCTCCACTTT.